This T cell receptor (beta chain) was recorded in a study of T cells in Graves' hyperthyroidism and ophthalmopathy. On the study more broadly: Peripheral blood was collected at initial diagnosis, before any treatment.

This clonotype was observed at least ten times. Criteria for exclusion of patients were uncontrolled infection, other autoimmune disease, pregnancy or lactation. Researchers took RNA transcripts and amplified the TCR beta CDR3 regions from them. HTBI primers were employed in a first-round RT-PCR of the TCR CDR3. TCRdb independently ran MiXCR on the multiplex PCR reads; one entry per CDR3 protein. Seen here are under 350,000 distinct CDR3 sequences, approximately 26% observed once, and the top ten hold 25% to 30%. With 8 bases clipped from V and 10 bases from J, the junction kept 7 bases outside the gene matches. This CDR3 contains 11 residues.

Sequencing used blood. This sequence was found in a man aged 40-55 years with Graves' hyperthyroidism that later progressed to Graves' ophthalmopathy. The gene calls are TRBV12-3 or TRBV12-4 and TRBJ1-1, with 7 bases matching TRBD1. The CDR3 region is CASSTTGTAFF. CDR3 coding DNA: TGTGCCAGCTCGACGACAGGGACAGCTTTCTTT.